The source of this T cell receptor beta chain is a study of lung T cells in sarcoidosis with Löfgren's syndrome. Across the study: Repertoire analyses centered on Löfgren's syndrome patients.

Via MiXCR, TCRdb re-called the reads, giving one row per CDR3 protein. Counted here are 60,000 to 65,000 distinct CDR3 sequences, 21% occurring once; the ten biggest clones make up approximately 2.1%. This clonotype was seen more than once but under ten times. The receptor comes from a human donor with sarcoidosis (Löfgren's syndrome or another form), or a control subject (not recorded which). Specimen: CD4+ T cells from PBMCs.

CDR3 nucleotides: TGTGCCAGCAGTGAAGTCGGGGAAACTGGAAACACCATATATTTT. This gives the protein CASSEVGETGNTIYF. This chain connects TRBV2 to TRBJ1-3, with D unclear. V lost 1 base to trimming and J lost 2 bases, with 9 bases between them. CDR1 and CDR2 (germline): SNHLY, FYNNEI. The CDR3 totals 15 residues.